This paragraph reports one TCR beta chain. Its antigen remains unknown. From CD4+ cells came CD45RA+ naive and CD45RA-negative memory subsets. J gave up 4 bases and V 6 bases, and 9 bases lay outside the gene matches. Germline assignment: CDR1 SGHRS and CDR2 YFSETQ. The CDR3 runs to 15 residues. The data originate from a study of shared clonotypes between healthy human individuals. Turning to the study itself: CD8 memory received one plate per donor, CD8 naive two, CD4 memory three and CD4 naive three. The study, taken as a whole, reports: Across a handful of donors, naive CD4 shared roughly 5.1%, naive CD8 more than 3%, memory CD4 roughly 2.4%, memory CD8 around 0.36%.

Once extracted for a subset, genomic DNA was divided evenly among several immunoSEQ plates. Clones were read by immunoSEQ multiplex PCR, and TCRdb kept only the in-frame ones, dropping some. The table includes approximately 2.1 million clones, approximately 93% detected once. The genes are TRBV5-1 and TRBJ2-5; 10 bases agree with TRBD1. The sequencing input was naive CD4+ T cells from PBMCs. The subset: CD45RA+ positively selected. The clonotype comes from a man aged 18 to 30 in good health. Some clones in this sample may be carry-over from other donors' samples. The CDR3 reads CASTPGQGLGETQYF. As DNA, the CDR3 is TGCGCCAGCACCCCGGGACAGGGGTTAGGAGAGACCCAGTACTTC.